This is a list of T cell receptor beta chains from one sample in a study of CD8 T cells in ankylosing spondylitis. TCRdb re-analysed the 5' RACE reads in MiXCR, keeping a single row per CDR3 protein. Of about 500,000 distinct CDR3 sequences listed, about 13% are singletons. The specimen sequenced was blood, either unsorted or a sorted T cell fraction (not recorded which). All receptors come from a male donor with ankylosing spondylitis. Each CDR3 is given with its conserved first and last residue.

TRBV25-1 | CASSVGRSSYNEQFF
TRBV12-3/TRBV12-4 | CASSFYRAGQFF
TRBV29-1 | CSVETGQGSAEQFF
TRBV29-1 | CSVATGYSGNTIYF
TRBV5-8 | CASSLGGGLTEAFF
TRBV7-2 | CASSRRTGTGSTDTQYF
TRBV10-2 | CASSARVATEAFF
TRBV15 | CATSRVISRLAGSSYNEQFF
TRBV7-9 | CASNWASSYNEQFF
TRBV4-2 | CASSQSTGTSEETQYF
TRBV6-1 | CASSEDRGVSQPQHF
TRBV9 | CASSVRTSGRLISGANVLTF
TRBV11-3 | CASSSPGHTDTQYF
TRBV10-3 | CATGQQLYGYTF
TRBV4-2 | CASSQDKASGLTMRQFF
TRBV20-1 | CSARDLRDRRTDTQYF
TRBV5-1 | CASSLVPLYNEQFF
TRBV7-9 | CASSPSLGNTEAFF
TRBV13 | CASTFSIGGLLAKNIQYF
TRBV6-1 | CASSDLWEGTNTEAFF
TRBV5-1 | CASSLADTSIGNEQFF
TRBV20-1 | CSAREGGENSPLHF
TRBV20-1 | CSARKGQGPGDTQYF
TRBV7-2 | CASTSPSLGTDTQYF
TRBV5-1 | CASTPSTGASGNTIYF
TRBV11-2 | CASSTGTSGMRSTDTQYF
TRBV20-1 | CSALAPSYEQYF
TRBV6-1 | CASRGLAGSSYNEQFF
TRBV10-3 | CANSGESNQPQHF
TRBV20-1 | CSALWSANTGELFF
TRBV20-1 | CSAHREDYGYTF
TRBV10-3 | CAILKTGVAFF
TRBV7-8 | CASSSGAGERKNEQFF
TRBV24-1 | CATSDLSTGGRNEQFF
TRBV7-2 | CASSVVRDRGRQTQYF
TRBV24-1 | CATSVATTDTQYF
TRBV7-9 | CASSLRGDGYTF
TRBV5-1 | CASSATGHTFKYEQYF
TRBV12-3/TRBV12-4 | CASSLWRTGRGGGTEAFF
TRBV10-3 | CAISLGSNEQYF
TRBV3-1 | CASSQVSRDTEAFF
TRBV20-1 | CSATPRWDSGSTDTQYF
TRBV3-1 | CASSKQREGFYYNEQFF
TRBV6-5 | CASSLQGGIGRVSTDTQYF
TRBV5-1 | CASSLGGPYQPQHF
TRBV25-1 | CASSEYSSAGTSYEQYF
TRBV12-3/TRBV12-4 | CASNQGLTNTGELFF
TRBV3-1 | CASSQALGEPKNIQYF
TRBV25-1 | CASSEWEEIADTQYF
TRBV12-3/TRBV12-4 | CASSPGLGQFF
TRBV5-1 | CASSLEGTASYNEQFF
TRBV12-3/TRBV12-4 | CASSLPPGQGAGDQPQHF
TRBV27 | CASSSLALSSYNEQFF
TRBV6-2/TRBV6-3 | CASTPGASQPQHF